The clone carrying this T cell receptor (beta chain) was observed a few times. Its antigen is not known. Trimming took 1 base from V and 7 from J, leaving 14 bases between them. The germline V gene has CDR1 LGHNA and CDR2 YSLEER. This CDR3 spans 14 amino acids. This entry is derived from a study of cytomegalovirus exposure and HLA in healthy donors. It was with 60 Vbeta and 13 Jbeta primers that the PCR ran. The assay was immunoSEQ multiplex PCR, and TCRdb's table has in-frame clones only and misses some. This repertoire shows approximately 210,000 clones, about four fifths found once; its top ten account for roughly 0.99%. Broader study findings: Some TCR beta chains (164 of them) were listed as cytomegalovirus-associated.

J is TRBJ2-7 and V is TRBV4-3, with D perhaps TRBD2 (7 bases). The source material was PBMCs. The origin of this receptor is a woman in her thirties or forties in good health and CMV-seronegative. The CDR3, as DNA: TGCGCCAGCAGCCAAGTGCGGGGGCTGGGGGAGCAGTACTTC. Translating gives CASSQVRGLGEQYF.